The 21 T cell receptor beta chains below were found in one sample sequenced in a study of cytomegalovirus exposure and HLA in healthy donors. The study ran its PCR with 60 Vbeta and 13 Jbeta primers. The table came from immunoSEQ multiplex PCR; TCRdb's copy has only in-frame clones and leaves some out. The sample holds some 180,000 clones, roughly 73% seen once. Sequenced: PBMCs. The receptors shown here come from a woman aged 25 to 39 in good health and CMV-seronegative.

This sequence joins TRBV9 and TRBJ1-2, with 7 positions matching TRBD1. CDR1 is SGDLS and CDR2 is YYNGEE in the germline V gene. The junction had 10 bases not matched to a gene; V was cut back by 4 bases and J by 1 base. This CDR3 is built from 16 residues. CDR3 residues: CASSTQDRARNYGYTF. As DNA, the CDR3 is TGTGCCAGCAGCACCCAAGACAGGGCCCGTAACTATGGCTACACCTTC.

The rearrangement uses TRBV9 and TRBJ2-6; unclear D gene. V gave up 0 bases and J gave up 2 bases, with 12 bases separating them. The CDR3 contains 17 residues. Germline V gene sequence: CDR1 SGDLS, CDR2 YYNGEE. CDR3: CASSVDVAVAGANVLTF. The CDR3 region has the DNA TGTGCCAGCAGCGTAGATGTCGCGGTGGCTGGGGCCAACGTCCTGACTTTC.

The chain has TRBV27 and TRBJ2-2, with 8 bases lining up with TRBD1. J lost 5 bases, V lost 3 bases, and 5 bases had no gene match. The CDR3 runs to 15 residues. Germline-derived CDR1 and CDR2 are MNHEY and SMNVEV (reference sequence). This CDR3 is CASSFQGAYTGELFF. The CDR3 coding sequence is TGTGCCAGCAGTTTTCAGGGGGCGTATACCGGGGAGCTGTTTTTT.

The chain couples TRBV19 to TRBJ2-1; D is possibly TRBD2 (5 bases). This CDR3 has 13 residues. Trimming pared 1 base from V and 12 bases from J, leaving 13 bases between. The germline CDR1 and CDR2 sequences are LNHDA and SQIVND (reference sequence). The CDR3 region is CASSIGALAGQFF. CDR3 coding DNA: TGTGCCAGTAGTATAGGGGCGCTGGCGGGGCAGTTCTTC.

This chain connects TRBV29-1 to TRBJ2-7; D is unclear. V was trimmed by 5 bases and J by 1 base, leaving 12 bases between them. CDR1 is SQVTM and CDR2 is ANQGSEA in the germline V gene. This CDR3 region has 13 residues. The CDR3 loop is CSVSLDTSYEQYF. In DNA, the CDR3 is TGCAGCGTTTCCCTCGACACTTCCTACGAGCAGTACTTC.

The chain employs TRBV7-8 and TRBJ1-5, with D uncertain. V lost 1 base, J lost 1 base, and 11 bases lay in between. CDR3 length equals 16 residues. The germline V gene encodes CDR1 SGHVS and CDR2 FQNEAQ. The CDR3 protein is CASSLVTGFSNQPQHF. The CDR3 DNA reads as TGTGCCAGCAGCTTAGTGACGGGTTTCAGCAATCAGCCCCAGCATTTT.

The V and J genes are TRBV28 and TRBJ1-2; 11 nucleotides align to TRBD1. The CDR3 loop spans 15 amino acids. The junction had 4 bases not matched to a gene; V was cut back by 5 bases and J by 2 bases. The germline V gene encodes CDR1 MDHEN and CDR2 SYDVKM. DNA of the CDR3: TGTGCCAGCAGTCCCCGGGACAGGGGGAACTATGGCTACACCTTC. It encodes CASSPRDRGNYGYTF.

V is TRBV6-5 and J is TRBJ2-7; weak D call: TRBD1 (5 bases). Germline assignment: CDR1 MNHEY and CDR2 SVGAGI. V was trimmed by 2 bases and J by 5 bases, leaving 13 bases between them. The CDR3 consists of 14 residues. The chain's CDR3 is CASSYRGAGNEQYF. CDR3 DNA: TGTGCCAGCAGTTACAGGGGCGCCGGCAACGAGCAGTACTTC.

V and J are TRBV7-2 and TRBJ1-4; weak D call: TRBD1 (5 bases). Trimming removed 9 bases from V and 3 bases from J, with 14 bases in between. Germline V gene lookup returns CDR1 SGHTA and CDR2 FQGNSA. The CDR3 covers 14 residues. The CDR3 region has the DNA TGTGCCAGTGGGGGGAATACAGCTAATGAAAAACTGTTTTTT. This translates into CASGGNTANEKLFF.

The V gene is TRBV28, the J gene TRBJ2-7; 7 positions match TRBD1. CDR3 length equals 15 residues. The V segment lost 3 bases and the J segment 3 bases; nucleotides outside the gene matches: 8. Germline V gene lookup returns CDR1 MDHEN and CDR2 SYDVKM. The CDR3 loop is CASSFRGQANYEQYF. CDR3 sequence (DNA): TGTGCCAGCAGTTTTCGAGGACAGGCAAACTACGAGCAGTACTTC.

The CDR3 loop reads CASSEPPHFPGELFF. CDR3 DNA sequence: TGTGCCAGCAGTGAGCCTCCCCACTTCCCCGGGGAGCTGTTTTTT. This chain uses TRBV6-1 with TRBJ2-2; no clear D. Trimming left V 3 bases short and J 6 bases short, with 14 bases between. Per germline, CDR1 MNHNS and CDR2 SASEGT. The CDR3 has 15 residues.

This chain connects TRBV6-1 to TRBJ2-1, with a weak D call TRBD2 (6 bases). The V gene's germline CDR1 is MNHNS and CDR2 SASEGT. The ends were cut back, 7 bases at V and 10 bases at J, with 11 bases in the middle. The CDR3 has 11 amino acids. DNA of the CDR3: TGTGCCAGCACGGGACTGGGAGAGCAGTTCTTC. Its translation is CASTGLGEQFF.

This chain connects TRBV29-1 to TRBJ2-7, with D unclear. This CDR3 comprises 12 residues. The germline V and J ends were trimmed by 4 bases and 6 bases, with 13 bases remaining between them. The germline gives CDR1 SQVTM, CDR2 ANQGSEA. The CDR3 sequence: CSVGAGVGEQYF. In nucleotides, the CDR3 is TGCAGCGTTGGGGCAGGTGTTGGCGAGCAGTACTTC.

The gene calls are TRBV2 and TRBJ2-1; D possibly corresponds to TRBD1 (6 bases). From germline, CDR1 is SNHLY and CDR2 FYNNEI. Trimming removed 5 bases at V and 7 bases at J, with 21 bases between. The CDR3 runs to 16 residues. The CDR3 sequence is CASSSDKGTPLNEQFF. The DNA of the CDR3 is TGTGCCAGCAGTAGCGACAAGGGGACACCCCTAAATGAGCAGTTCTTC.

V and J are TRBV5-5 and TRBJ2-7, with 8 bases identical to TRBD2. Germline V gives CDR1 SGHKS, CDR2 YYEKEE (reference sequence). The CDR3 length is 15 residues. V gave up 3 bases and J gave up 1 base; unmatched junction bases: 6. The CDR3 spells CASSSRGGQSYEQYF. CDR3 DNA sequence: TGTGCCAGCAGCTCCCGCGGGGGGCAATCCTACGAGCAGTACTTC.

The chain's CDR3 is CASSKSYAGNQPQHF. Written as DNA, the CDR3 is TGTGCCAGCAGTAAGAGTTATGCTGGTAATCAGCCCCAGCATTTT. This chain joins TRBV6-5 and TRBJ1-5, with no clear D. The CDR3 loop spans 15 amino acids. The V end was cut by 5 bases, the J end by 4 bases, with 15 bases between. The germline CDR1 and CDR2 sequences are MNHEY and SVGAGI.

The chain couples TRBV18 to TRBJ2-5, with 7 bases aligning to TRBD1. The germline V gene encodes CDR1 KGHSH and CDR2 LQKENI. CDR3 length: 14 amino acids. The ends lost 6 bases at V and 5 bases at J; junction bases unmatched: 9. In DNA form, the CDR3 reads TGTGCCAGCTCGCGACAGGGCGTTGACGAGACCCAGTACTTC. Protein sequence: CASSRQGVDETQYF.

V is TRBV19 and J is TRBJ1-5; 7 nucleotides line up with TRBD1. This CDR3 contains 17 residues. The germline gives CDR1 LNHDA, CDR2 SQIVND (reference sequence). The V gene end was trimmed by 4 bases and the J gene end by 0 bases; junction bases not matched to a gene: 9. The CDR3 is CASSKSGTVYSNQPQHF. CDR3 in DNA: TGTGCCAGTAGTAAATCCGGGACAGTTTATAGCAATCAGCCCCAGCATTTT.

The chain is built from TRBV6-6 and TRBJ2-1; 10 bases fit TRBD2. Germline V lookup: CDR1 MNHNY, CDR2 SVGAGI (reference sequence). CDR3 size: 15 residues. The V segment lost 5 bases and the J segment 9 bases; nucleotides outside the gene matches: 10. The CDR3 protein is CASSEAPSGSGEQFF. The CDR3 nucleotides are TGTGCCAGCAGTGAGGCCCCTAGCGGGAGTGGTGAGCAGTTCTTC.

This sequence joins TRBV6-5 and TRBJ2-2; 11 nucleotides agree with TRBD1. The V segment lost 2 bases and the J segment 5 bases; nucleotides outside the gene matches: 1. Germline V gene data show CDR1 as MNHEY and CDR2 as SVGAGI. This CDR3 has 15 amino acids. CDR3 coding DNA: TGTGCCAGCAGTTACCGGGACAGGGGGACCGGGGAGCTGTTTTTT. Protein: CASSYRDRGTGELFF.

The chain recombines TRBV9 with TRBJ1-1; D unresolved. CDR1 and CDR2 (germline): SGDLS, YYNGEE. The CDR3 contains 14 residues. Trimming stripped 3 bases from V and 0 bases from J, with 9 bases between. CDR3 sequence reads: CASSALGLNTEAFF. The CDR3 bases are TGTGCCAGCAGCGCGCTCGGGTTGAACACTGAAGCTTTCTTT.